The clone carrying this T cell receptor (beta chain) was seen a few times. CDR1 DFQATT and CDR2 SNEGSKA come from the germline V gene (reference sequence). The CDR3 consists of 11 residues. V lost 0 bases and J 5 bases, leaving 4 bases between the germline ends. Investigators prepared the TCR beta libraries by applying iRepertoire HTBI primers and Arm-PCR of CDR3 regions. TCRdb called the multiplex PCR reads again in MiXCR, with one record for every CDR3 protein. Found here are 600,000 to 650,000 distinct CDR3 sequences, 15% to 20% of them singletons; the top ten hold 15% to 20%. Time point given: newly diagnosed GD, antithyroid drugs for less than 3 months. Extracted PBMC RNA gave rise to the TCR library. This sample was taken from a study of regulatory T cells in long-lasting Graves disease. This sample also belongs to another study, concerning T cells in Graves' hyperthyroidism and ophthalmopathy. That work adds: Primed by the HTBI set, a first-round RT-PCR was run on the TCR CDR3. Classification by a 13 V-J model distinguished ophthalmopathy from stable hyperthyroidism.

The V gene is TRBV20-1, the J gene TRBJ1-2; no clear D gene. The receptor was isolated from a woman aged 25-40 years with Graves disease. The material sequenced was peripheral blood mononuclear cells (PBMCs), taken at new diagnosis, from a patient treated with antithyroid drugs. CDR3 sequence: CSARDGYGYTF. Written as DNA, the CDR3 is TGCAGTGCTAGAGATGGATATGGCTACACCTTC.